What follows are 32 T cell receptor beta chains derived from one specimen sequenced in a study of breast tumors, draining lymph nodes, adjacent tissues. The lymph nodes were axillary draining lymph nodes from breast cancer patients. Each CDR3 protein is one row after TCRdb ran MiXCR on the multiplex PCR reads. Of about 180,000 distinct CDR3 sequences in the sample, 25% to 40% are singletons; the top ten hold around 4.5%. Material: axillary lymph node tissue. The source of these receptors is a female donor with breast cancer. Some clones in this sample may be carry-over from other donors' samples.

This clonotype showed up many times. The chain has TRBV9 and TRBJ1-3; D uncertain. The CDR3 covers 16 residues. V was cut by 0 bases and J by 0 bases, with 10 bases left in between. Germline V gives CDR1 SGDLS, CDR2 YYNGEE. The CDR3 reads CASSVDILRSGNTIYF. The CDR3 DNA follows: TGTGCCAGCAGCGTAGACATTTTGCGCTCTGGAAACACCATATATTTT.

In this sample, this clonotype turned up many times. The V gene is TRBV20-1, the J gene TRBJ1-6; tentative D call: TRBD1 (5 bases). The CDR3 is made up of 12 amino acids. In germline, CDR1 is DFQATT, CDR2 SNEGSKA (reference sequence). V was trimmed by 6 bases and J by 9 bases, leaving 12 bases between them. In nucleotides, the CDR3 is TGCAGTGCCACGGGGGTAGGTTCACCCCTCCACTTT. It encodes CSATGVGSPLHF.

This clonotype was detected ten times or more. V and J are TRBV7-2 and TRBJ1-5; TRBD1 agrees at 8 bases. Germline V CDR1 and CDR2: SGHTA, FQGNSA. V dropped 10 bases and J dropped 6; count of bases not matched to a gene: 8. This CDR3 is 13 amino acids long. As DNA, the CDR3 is TGTGCCACTGTACAGGGGGTCGGTCAGCCCCAGCATTTT. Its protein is CATVQGVGQPQHF.

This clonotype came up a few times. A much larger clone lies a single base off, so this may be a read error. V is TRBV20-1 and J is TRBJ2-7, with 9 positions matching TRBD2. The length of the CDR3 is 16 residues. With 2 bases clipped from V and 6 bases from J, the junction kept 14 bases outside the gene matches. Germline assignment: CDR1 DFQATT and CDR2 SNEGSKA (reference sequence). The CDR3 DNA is TGCAGTGCTAGATCTCCGGGACTAGCCCCTGGGGCCGAGCAGTACTTC. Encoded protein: CSARSPGLAPGAEQYF.

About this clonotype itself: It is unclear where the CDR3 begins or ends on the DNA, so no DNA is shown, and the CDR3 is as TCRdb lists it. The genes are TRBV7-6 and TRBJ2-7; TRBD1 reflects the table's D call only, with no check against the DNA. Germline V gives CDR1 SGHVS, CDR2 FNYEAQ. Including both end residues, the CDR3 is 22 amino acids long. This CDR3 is CASSFYICSVRDRAGGPYEQYF.

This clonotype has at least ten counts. The CDR3 DNA is TGTGCCAGCAGCTGGAGCTCTGGAAACACCATATATTTT. Protein sequence: CASSWSSGNTIYF. V is TRBV11-3 and J is TRBJ1-3; D uncertain. V was clipped by 4 bases and J by 0 bases, with 4 bases between them. The CDR3 has 13 residues. Per the germline V gene, CDR1 is SGHNT and CDR2 is YENEEA.

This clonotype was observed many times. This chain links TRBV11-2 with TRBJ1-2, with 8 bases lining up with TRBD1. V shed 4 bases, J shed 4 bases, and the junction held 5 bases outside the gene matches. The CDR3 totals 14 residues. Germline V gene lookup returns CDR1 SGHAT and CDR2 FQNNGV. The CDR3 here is CASSSWTGTYGYTF. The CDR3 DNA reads TGTGCCAGCAGCTCGTGGACAGGGACCTATGGCTACACCTTC.

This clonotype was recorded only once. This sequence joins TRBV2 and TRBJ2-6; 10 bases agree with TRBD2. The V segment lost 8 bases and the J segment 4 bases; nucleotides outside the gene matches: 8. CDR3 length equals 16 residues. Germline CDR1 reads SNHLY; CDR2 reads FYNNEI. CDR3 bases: TGTGCCAGCGCAGATCTAGCGGGAGTAGGGGCCAACGTCCTGACTTTC. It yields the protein CASADLAGVGANVLTF.

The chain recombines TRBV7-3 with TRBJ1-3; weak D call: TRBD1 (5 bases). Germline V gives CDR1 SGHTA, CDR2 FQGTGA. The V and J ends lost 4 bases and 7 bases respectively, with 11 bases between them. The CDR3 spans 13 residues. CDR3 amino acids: CASSSGAGNTIYF. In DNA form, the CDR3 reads TGTGCCAGCAGCTCCGGGGCCGGGAACACCATATATTTT. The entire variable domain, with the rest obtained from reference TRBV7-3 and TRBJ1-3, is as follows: GAGVSQTPSNKVTEKGKYVELRCDPISGHTALYWYRQSLGQGPEFLIYFQGTGAADDSGLPNDRFFAVRPEGSVSTLKIQRTERGDSAVYLCASSSGAGNTIYFGEGSWLTVV.

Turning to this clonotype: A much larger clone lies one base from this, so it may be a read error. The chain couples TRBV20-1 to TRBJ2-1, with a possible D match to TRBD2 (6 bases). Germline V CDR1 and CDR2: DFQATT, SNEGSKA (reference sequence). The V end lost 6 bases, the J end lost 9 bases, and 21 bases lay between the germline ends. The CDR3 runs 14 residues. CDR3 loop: CSAADFRRAAEQFF. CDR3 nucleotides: TGCAGTGCCGCGGACTTTAGGAGGGCTGCTGAGCAGTTCTTC.

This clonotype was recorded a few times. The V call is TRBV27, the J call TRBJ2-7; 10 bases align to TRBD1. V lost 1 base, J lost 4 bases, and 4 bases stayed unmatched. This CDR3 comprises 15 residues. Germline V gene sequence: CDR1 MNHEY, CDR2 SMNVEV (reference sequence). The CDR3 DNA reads TGTGCCAGCAGTTTATACCGGGACAGGGGATACGAGCAGTACTTC. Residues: CASSLYRDRGYEQYF.

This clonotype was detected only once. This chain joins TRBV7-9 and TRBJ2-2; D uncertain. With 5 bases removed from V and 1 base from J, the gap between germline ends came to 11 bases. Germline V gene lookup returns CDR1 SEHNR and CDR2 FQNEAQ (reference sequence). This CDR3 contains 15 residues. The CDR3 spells CASSAQVGNTGELFF. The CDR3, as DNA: TGTGCCAGCAGCGCCCAGGTAGGGAACACCGGGGAGCTGTTTTTT.

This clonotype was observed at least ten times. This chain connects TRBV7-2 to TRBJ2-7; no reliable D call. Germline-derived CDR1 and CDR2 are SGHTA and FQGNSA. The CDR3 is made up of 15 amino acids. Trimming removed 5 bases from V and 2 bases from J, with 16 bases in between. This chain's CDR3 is CASSQGPDKTYEQYF. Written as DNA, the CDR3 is TGTGCCAGCAGCCAAGGGCCTGACAAAACCTACGAGCAGTACTTC.

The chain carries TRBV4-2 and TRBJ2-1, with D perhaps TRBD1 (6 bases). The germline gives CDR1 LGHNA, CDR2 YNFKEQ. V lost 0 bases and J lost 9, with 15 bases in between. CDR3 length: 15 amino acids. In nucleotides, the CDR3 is TGTGCCAGCAGCCAAGACACAGGGTTGAACACTGAGCAGTTCTTC. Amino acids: CASSQDTGLNTEQFF.

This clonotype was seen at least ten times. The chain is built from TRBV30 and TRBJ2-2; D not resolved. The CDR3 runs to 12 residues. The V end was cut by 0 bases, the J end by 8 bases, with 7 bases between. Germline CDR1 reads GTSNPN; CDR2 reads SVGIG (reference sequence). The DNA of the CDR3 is TGTGCCTGGAGTGTAAGGACGGGGGAGCTGTTTTTT. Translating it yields CAWSVRTGELFF.

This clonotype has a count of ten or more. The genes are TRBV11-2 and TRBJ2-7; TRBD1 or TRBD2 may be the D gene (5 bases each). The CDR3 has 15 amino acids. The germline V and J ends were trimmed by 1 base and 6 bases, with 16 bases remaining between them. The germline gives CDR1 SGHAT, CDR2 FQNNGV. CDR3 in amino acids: CASSLGGTVVAEQYF. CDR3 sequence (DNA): TGTGCCAGCAGCTTAGGTGGGACCGTAGTCGCCGAGCAGTACTTC. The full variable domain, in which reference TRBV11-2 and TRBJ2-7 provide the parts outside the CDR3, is EAGVAQSPRYKIIEKRQSVAFWCNPISGHATLYWYQQILGQGPKLLIQFQNNGVVDDSQLPKDRFSAERLKGVDSTLKIQPAKLEDSAVYLCASSLGGTVVAEQYFGPGTRLTVT.

CDR3 DNA sequence: TGTGCCAGCAGCCAAATTCAAACGAAGAACACTGAAGCTTTCTTT. This codes for CASSQIQTKNTEAFF. The V call is TRBV5-5, the J call TRBJ1-1, with no clear D. This CDR3 is built from 15 residues. V gave up 4 bases and J gave up 1 base, with 14 bases separating them. Germline V gene sequence: CDR1 SGHKS, CDR2 YYEKEE (reference sequence).

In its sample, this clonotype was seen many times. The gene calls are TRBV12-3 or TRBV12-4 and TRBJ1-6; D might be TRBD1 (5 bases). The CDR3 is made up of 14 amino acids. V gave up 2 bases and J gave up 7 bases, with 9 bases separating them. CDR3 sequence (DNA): TGTGCCAGCAGTTTATCTGGGGGGAATTCACCCCTCCACTTT. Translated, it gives CASSLSGGNSPLHF.

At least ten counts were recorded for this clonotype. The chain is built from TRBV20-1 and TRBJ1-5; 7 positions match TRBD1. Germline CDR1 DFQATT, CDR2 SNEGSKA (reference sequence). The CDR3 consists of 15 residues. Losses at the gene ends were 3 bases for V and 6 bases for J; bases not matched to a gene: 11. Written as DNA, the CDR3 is TGCAGTGCTAGCGATAAAAACAGGGGTGGTCAGCCCCAGCATTTT. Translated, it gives CSASDKNRGGQPQHF.

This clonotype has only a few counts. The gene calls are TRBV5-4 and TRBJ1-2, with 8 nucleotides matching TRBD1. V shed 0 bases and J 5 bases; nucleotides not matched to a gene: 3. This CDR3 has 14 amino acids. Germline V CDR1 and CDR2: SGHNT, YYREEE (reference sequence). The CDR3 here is CASSLGRGPYGYTF. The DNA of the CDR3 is TGTGCCAGCAGCTTGGGCAGGGGGCCATATGGCTACACCTTC. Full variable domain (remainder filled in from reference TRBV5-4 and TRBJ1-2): ETGVTQSPTHLIKTRGQQVTLRCSSQSGHNTVSWYQQALGQGPQFIFQYYREEENGRGNFPPRFSGLQFPNYSSELNVNALELDDSALYLCASSLGRGPYGYTFGSGTRLTVV.

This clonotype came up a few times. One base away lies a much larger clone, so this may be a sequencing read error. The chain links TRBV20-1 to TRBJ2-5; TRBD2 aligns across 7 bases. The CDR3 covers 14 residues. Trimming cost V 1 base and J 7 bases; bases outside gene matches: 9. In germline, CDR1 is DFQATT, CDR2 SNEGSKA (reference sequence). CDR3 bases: TGCAGTGCTAGAGCTAGGACTAGTTGGGCGACCCAGTACTTC. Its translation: CSARARTSWATQYF.

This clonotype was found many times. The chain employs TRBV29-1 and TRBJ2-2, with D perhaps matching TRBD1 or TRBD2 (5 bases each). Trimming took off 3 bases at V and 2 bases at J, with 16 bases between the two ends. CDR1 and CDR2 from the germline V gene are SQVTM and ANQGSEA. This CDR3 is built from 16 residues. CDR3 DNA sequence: TGCAGCGTTGATGGGACGCGGGCCGCAAACACCGGGGAGCTGTTTTTT. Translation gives CSVDGTRAANTGELFF.

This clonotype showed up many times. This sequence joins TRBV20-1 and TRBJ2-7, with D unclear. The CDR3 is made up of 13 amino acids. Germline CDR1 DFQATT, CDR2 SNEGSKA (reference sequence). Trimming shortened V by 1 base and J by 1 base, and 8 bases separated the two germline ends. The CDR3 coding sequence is TGCAGTGCTAGAGTAGTCGGGTCCTACGAGCAGTACTTC. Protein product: CSARVVGSYEQYF.

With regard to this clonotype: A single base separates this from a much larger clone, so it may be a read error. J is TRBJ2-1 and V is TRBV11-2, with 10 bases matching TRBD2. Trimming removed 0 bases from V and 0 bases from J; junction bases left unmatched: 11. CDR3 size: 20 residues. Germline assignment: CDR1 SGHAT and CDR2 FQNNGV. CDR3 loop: CASSLEWLAGVPGSYNEQFF. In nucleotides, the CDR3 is TGTGCCAGCAGCTTAGAATGGCTAGCGGGGGTTCCGGGCTCCTACAATGAGCAGTTCTTC. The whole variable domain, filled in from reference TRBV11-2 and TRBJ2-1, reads EAGVAQSPRYKIIEKRQSVAFWCNPISGHATLYWYQQILGQGPKLLIQFQNNGVVDDSQLPKDRFSAERLKGVDSTLKIQPAKLEDSAVYLCASSLEWLAGVPGSYNEQFFGPGTRLTVL.

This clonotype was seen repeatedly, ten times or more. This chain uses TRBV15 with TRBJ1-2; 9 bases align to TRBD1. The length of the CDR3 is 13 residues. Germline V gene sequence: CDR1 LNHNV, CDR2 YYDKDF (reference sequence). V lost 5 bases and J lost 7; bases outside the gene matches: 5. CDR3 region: CATSGRQGVGYTF. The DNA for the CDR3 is TGTGCCACCAGCGGAAGACAGGGGGTTGGCTACACCTTC.

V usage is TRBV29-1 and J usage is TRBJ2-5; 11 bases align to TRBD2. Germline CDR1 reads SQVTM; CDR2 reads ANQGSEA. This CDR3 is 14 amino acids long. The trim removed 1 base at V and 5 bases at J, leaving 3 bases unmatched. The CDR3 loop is CSVEVAGGPETQYF. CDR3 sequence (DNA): TGCAGCGTTGAAGTAGCGGGGGGGCCCGAGACCCAGTACTTC. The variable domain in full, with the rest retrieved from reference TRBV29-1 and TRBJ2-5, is SAVISQKPSRDICQRGTSLTIQCQVDSQVTMMFWYRQQPGQSLTLIATANQGSEATYESGFVIDKFPISRPNLTFSTLTVSNMSPEDSSIYLCSVEVAGGPETQYFGPGTRLLVL.

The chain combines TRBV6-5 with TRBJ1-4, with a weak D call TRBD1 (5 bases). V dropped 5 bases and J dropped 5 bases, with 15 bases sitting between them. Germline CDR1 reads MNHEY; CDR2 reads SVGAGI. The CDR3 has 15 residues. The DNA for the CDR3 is TGTGCCAGCAGTGCCCGGGACGGGTTGAATGAAAAACTGTTTTTT. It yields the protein CASSARDGLNEKLFF.

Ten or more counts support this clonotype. CDR3 DNA: TGTGCCAGCAGCTTGAATCGCGAGCAGTACTTC. Amino acid sequence: CASSLNREQYF. This rearrangement joins TRBV5-6 to TRBJ2-7, with D uncertain. CDR3 size: 11 residues. Per the germline V gene, CDR1 is SGHDT and CDR2 is YYEEEE. The V and J ends lost 1 base and 6 bases respectively, with 5 bases between them.

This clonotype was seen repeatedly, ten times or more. CDR3 sequence reads: CASSEGGREAGELFF. The CDR3 nucleotides read TGTGCCAGCAGTGAAGGGGGTCGGGAGGCAGGGGAGCTGTTTTTT. The genes are TRBV2 and TRBJ2-2; 7 positions agree with TRBD2. Losses at the gene ends were 1 base for V and 8 bases for J; bases not matched to a gene: 7. Germline V gives CDR1 SNHLY, CDR2 FYNNEI. The CDR3 sequence is 15 residues long.

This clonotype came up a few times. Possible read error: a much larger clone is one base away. CDR3 sequence reads: CASSLGRGGRGETQCF. Written as DNA, the CDR3 is TGTGCCAGCAGCTTAGGTCGCGGCGGGAGAGGAGAGACCCAGTGCTTC. J is TRBJ2-5 and V is TRBV7-2; TRBD2 matches 7 bases. The CDR3 spans 16 residues. Germline values: CDR1 SGHTA, CDR2 FQGNSA.

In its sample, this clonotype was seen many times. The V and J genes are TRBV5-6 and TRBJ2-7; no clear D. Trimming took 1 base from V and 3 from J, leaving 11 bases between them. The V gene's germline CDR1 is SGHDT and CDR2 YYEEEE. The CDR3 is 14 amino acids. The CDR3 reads CASSLISGNYEQYF. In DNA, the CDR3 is TGTGCCAGCAGCTTGATTTCGGGCAACTACGAGCAGTACTTC. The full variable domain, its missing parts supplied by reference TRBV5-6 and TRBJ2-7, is DAGVTQSPTHLIKTRGQQVTLRCSPKSGHDTVSWYQQALGQGPQFIFQYYEEEERQRGNFPDRFSGHQFPNYSSELNVNALLLGDSALYLCASSLISGNYEQYFGPGTRLTVT.

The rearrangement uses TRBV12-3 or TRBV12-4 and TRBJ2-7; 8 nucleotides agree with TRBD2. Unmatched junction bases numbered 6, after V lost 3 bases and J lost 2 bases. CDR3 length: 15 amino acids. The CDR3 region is CASSFGRGNPYEQYF. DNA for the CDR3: TGTGCCAGCAGTTTCGGGAGGGGGAACCCCTACGAGCAGTACTTC.